This TCR beta chain was sequenced for a study of early T cells in non-severe SARS-CoV-2 infection (dated by TCRdb to the early 2020s). A note on the overall study: Because TCR sequencing relied on bulk RNA taken from unsorted whole blood, pairing of alpha and beta chains was not possible. The study at large found these results: VDJdb matching was skewed toward anti-spike CD8 responses, so virus-specific expansions were likely underestimated and private and CD4 specificities were missed.

The study was a case-control design nested within a healthcare worker cohort in London, UK, with weekly nasopharyngeal swab PCR tests and blood sampling. Healthcare workers were recruited between 23 and 31 March 2020, during the week of the UK lockdown, and were followed weekly for up to about 15 weeks. For this clonotype: The antigen this receptor binds is unknown. Base qualities were left out, and no much larger clone turns up one base away.

Spanning cysteine to phenylalanine, the CDR3 consists of 17 amino acids. The DNA shown is the 51-base CDR3, in frame from base 1. The germline V gene supplies CDR1 SNHLY and CDR2 FYNNEI. Cut back by 4 bases and 1 base, the V and J ends lie 19 bases apart. The library was generated by 5' RACE. Sequencing was performed on a NextSeq 500. Unique molecular identifiers were attached to individual cDNA molecules in the TCR library protocol so that sequencing error and PCR bias could be corrected. Both TCR alpha and beta chains were sequenced, and tight co-correlation was observed between alpha and beta sequence abundances in each sample. The study's processing was this. Decombinator V4 was used to perform V gene, J gene and CDR3 annotation of TCR sequences. Expanded TCRs were defined as changing significantly between any two time points under a Poisson model with p below 0.0001. Abundances of TCRs were expressed as counts per million after normalisation to the total number of TCRs sequenced in each sample. MAIT TCRs were defined by TRAV1-2 paired with TRAJ12, TRAJ20 or TRAJ33, and iNKT TCRs by TRAV10 paired with TRAJ18. A search of VDJdb, accessed on 1 November 2021, was run for TCRs annotated to CMV, EBV and SARS-CoV-2, with TCRs annotated for multiple antigens excluded. In TCRdb, the public reads were trimmed at Q25 with fastp and aligned with MiXCR, with productive beta chains retained. Records with the same CDR3 protein are collapsed into one entry carrying the most frequent genes and DNA. The V and J calls were determined by TCRdb, not by the authors. The sample records fewer than 80,000 distinct CDR3 sequences, under 9.5% of which are singletons. 5.9% of the sample is in the top ten clones.

This clonotype was obtained from an adult who was a healthcare worker with PCR-confirmed SARS-CoV-2 infection or an uninfected control (not recorded which). The sample comprised whole blood. The receptor chain draws on TRBV2 and TRBJ1-1; the D gene is possibly TRBD1, with 6 bases matching. CDR3 region: CASSANPPGAANTEAFF. The sequenced DNA: TGTGCCAGCAGTGCCAATCCGCCGGGGGCGGCGAACACTGAAGCTTTCTTT.